The sequence of this T cell receptor (beta chain) was determined in a study of T cells in Graves' hyperthyroidism and ophthalmopathy. TCR beta CDR3 sequences were amplified from RNA transcripts. HTBI primers were employed in a first-round RT-PCR of the TCR CDR3. One entry per CDR3 protein, called by TCRdb with MiXCR from the multiplex PCR reads. Of just under 750,000 distinct CDR3 sequences listed, roughly a third are singletons. Study outcomes and limitations: Stable hyperthyroidism was separated from ophthalmopathy by a model based on 13 V-J features.

Clinicians diagnosed patients from clinical symptoms, serum thyroxine and TRAb, thyroid ultrasound and orbital computed tomography. A roughly 10 ml volume of fresh peripheral blood provided the PBMCs. With regard to this clonotype: Antigen: not known. Sequence at one end of the junction differs from germline and may be a read error.

CDR3 length equals 15 residues. The germline gives CDR1 SGHTA, CDR2 FQGNSA. Sequenced sample: blood. The rearrangement uses TRBV7-2 and TRBJ1-1; D is unclear. This sequence was found in a woman aged 40 to 50 with Graves' hyperthyroidism. This CDR3 reads CASSQRGRVNTEAFF. The CDR3 nucleotides are TGCGCCAGCAGCCAACGCGGACGGGTGAACACTGAAGCTTTCTTT.